The clone carrying this T cell receptor beta chain was found many times. Antigen unknown. The CDR3 is 12 residues long. V was cut by 1 base and J by 5 bases, with 5 bases left in between. One entry per CDR3 protein results from TCRdb running MiXCR on the 5' RACE reads. The sample lists about 400,000 distinct CDR3 sequences, 20% to 25% occurring once. The data are from a study of CD8 T cells in ankylosing spondylitis. Study-level findings and limits: In ankylosing spondylitis blood, a motif of roughly 8 highly homologous TCR beta variants appeared characteristic. Earlier work had already found some motif variants in reactive arthritis synovial fluid and blood.

Sequencing was performed on blood, either unsorted or a sorted T cell fraction (not recorded which). The chain recombines TRBV12-3 or TRBV12-4 with TRBJ1-1; no definite D call. The clonotype originates from a male donor with ankylosing spondylitis. The CDR3 sequence: CASSLGWTEAFF. The CDR3 DNA follows: TGTGCCAGCAGTTTAGGGTGGACTGAAGCTTTCTTT.